This TCR beta chain came from a study of CD8 T cells in ankylosing spondylitis. This CDR3 is 15 amino acids long. The V gene's germline CDR1 is MDHEN and CDR2 SYDVKM. V lost 6 bases, J lost 0 bases, and 5 bases stayed unmatched. TCRdb fed the 5' RACE reads into MiXCR, producing one record per CDR3 protein. The sample yields roughly 670,000 distinct CDR3 sequences, 15% to 20% seen once. There are a few counts of this clonotype. The antigen is not known. Study-wide points: Disease-linked clones were CD8+ and relatively rare in peripheral blood. Fewer than ten highly homologous variants made up a TCR beta motif that seemed to typify ankylosing spondylitis blood. As reported, disease-linked clones showed significant enrichment in matched ankylosing spondylitis synovial fluid. Previous work reported some of these motif variants in the synovial fluid and blood of reactive arthritis.

This receptor was taken from a male donor with ankylosing spondylitis. Sequencing input: blood, either unsorted or a sorted T cell fraction (not recorded which). V gene TRBV28 combines with J gene TRBJ2-3; 8 bases align to TRBD2. The CDR3 nucleotides read TGTGCCAGCAGCCGGGAGGGGTTTAGCACAGATACGCAGTATTTT. Translated, it gives CASSREGFSTDTQYF.